This entry features one T cell receptor (beta chain) sequence. The data are from a study of blood T cell repertoires in COVID-19. Across the study: Acute and convalescent COVID-19 samples came from the United States, Italy and Spain.

The authors' processing: Estimation of nucleated cell counts relied on the amplification of reference gene primers. Repertoires were generated with immunoSEQ multiplex PCR, while TCRdb's copy carries only in-frame clones and drops some. V and J calls and clone size come straight from that table; D and trimming were deduced from the DNA. The sample includes over 250,000 clones, about 88% of them seen just once. Sequenced material: PBMCs or T cells enriched from blood (not recorded which). The receptor's source is a woman in her fifties or sixties who had recovered from COVID-19.

The CDR3 DNA reads as TGTGCCACCAGCAGAGAACAGGGTCTTGGCTACACCTTC. Translation gives CATSREQGLGYTF. The chain uses TRBV15 and TRBJ1-2; a weak D match, TRBD1 (6 bases). V was cut by 0 bases and J by 7 bases, with 9 bases left in between. CDR1 and CDR2 from the germline V gene are LNHNV and YYDKDF (reference sequence). CDR3 length: 13 residues.